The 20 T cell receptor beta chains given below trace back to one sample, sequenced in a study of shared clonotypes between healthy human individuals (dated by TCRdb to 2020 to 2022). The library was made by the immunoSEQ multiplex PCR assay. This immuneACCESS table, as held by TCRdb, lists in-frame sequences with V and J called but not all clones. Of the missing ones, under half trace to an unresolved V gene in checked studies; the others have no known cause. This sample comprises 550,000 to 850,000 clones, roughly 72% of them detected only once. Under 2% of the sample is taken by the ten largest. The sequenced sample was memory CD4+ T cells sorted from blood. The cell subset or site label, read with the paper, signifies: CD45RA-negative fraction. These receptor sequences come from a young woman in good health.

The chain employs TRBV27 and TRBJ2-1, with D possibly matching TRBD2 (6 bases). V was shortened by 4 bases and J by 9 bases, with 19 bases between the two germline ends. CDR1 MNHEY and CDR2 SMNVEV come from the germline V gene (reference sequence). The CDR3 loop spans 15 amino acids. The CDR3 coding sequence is TGTGCCAGCAGTTCCTTAGTCGGGAGTGGTGTTGAGCAGTTCTTC. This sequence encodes CASSSLVGSGVEQFF.

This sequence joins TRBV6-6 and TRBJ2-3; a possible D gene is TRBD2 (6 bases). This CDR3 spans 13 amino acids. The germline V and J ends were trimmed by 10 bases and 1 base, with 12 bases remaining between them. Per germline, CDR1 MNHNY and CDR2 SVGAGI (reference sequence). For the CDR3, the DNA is TGTGCCACCGGAGGGATGGGCACAGATACGCAGTATTTT. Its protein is CATGGMGTDTQYF.

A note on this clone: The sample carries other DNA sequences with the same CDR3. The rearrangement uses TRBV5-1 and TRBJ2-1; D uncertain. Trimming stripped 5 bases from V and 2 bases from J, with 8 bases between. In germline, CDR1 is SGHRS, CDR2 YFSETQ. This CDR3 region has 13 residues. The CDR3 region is CASSLETYNEQFF. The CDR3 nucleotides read TGCGCCAGCAGTCTAGAGACCTACAATGAGCAGTTCTTC.

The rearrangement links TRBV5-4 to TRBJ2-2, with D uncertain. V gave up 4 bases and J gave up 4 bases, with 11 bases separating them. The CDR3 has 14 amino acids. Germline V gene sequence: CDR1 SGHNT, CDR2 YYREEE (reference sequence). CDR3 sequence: CASSLGSATGELFF. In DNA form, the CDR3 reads TGTGCCAGCAGCCTAGGGTCAGCCACCGGGGAGCTGTTTTTT.

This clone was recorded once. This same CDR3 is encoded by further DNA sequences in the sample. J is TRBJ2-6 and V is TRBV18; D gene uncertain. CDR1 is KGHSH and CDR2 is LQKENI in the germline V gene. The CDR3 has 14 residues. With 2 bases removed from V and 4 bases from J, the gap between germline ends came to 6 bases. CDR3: CASSPGVGANVLTF. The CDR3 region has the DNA TGTGCCAGCTCACCAGGGGTAGGGGCCAACGTCCTGACTTTC.

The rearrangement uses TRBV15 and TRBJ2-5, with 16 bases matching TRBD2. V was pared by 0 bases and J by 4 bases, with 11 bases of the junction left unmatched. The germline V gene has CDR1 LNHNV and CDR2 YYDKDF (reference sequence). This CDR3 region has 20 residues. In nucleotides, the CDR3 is TGTGCCACCAGCAGAGATCGACCGGGGACTAGCGGGAGGGCCAGAGAGACCCAGTACTTC. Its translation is CATSRDRPGTSGRARETQYF.

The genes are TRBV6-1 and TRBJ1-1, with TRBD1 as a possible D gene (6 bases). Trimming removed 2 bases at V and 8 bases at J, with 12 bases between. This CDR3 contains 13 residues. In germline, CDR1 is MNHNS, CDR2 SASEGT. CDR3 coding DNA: TGTGCCAGCAGTGAAACGGGGGGGCGCGAAGCTTTCTTT. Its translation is CASSETGGREAFF.

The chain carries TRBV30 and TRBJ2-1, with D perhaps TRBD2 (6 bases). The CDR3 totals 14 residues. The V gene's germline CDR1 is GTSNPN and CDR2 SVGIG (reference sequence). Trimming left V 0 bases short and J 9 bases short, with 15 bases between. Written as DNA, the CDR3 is TGTGCCTGGAGTGTACAAGGGACTCGCATTGAGCAGTTCTTC. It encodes CAWSVQGTRIEQFF.

CDR3 region: CASRPTSGEGPDTQYF. CDR3 DNA: TGTGCCAGCAGACCCACTAGCGGAGAGGGTCCAGATACGCAGTATTTT. The V and J genes are TRBV6-6 and TRBJ2-3; 8 bases are shared with TRBD2. Germline V gene data show CDR1 as MNHNY and CDR2 as SVGAGI (reference sequence). V shed 6 bases, J shed 4 bases, and the junction held 12 bases outside the gene matches. The CDR3 contains 16 residues.

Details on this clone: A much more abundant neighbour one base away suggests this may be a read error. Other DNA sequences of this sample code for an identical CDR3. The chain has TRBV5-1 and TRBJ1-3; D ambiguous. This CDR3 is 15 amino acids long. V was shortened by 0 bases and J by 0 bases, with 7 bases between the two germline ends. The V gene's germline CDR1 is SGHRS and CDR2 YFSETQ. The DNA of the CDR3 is TGCGCCAGCAGCTTGGGGTCGGACTCTGGAAACACCATATATTTT. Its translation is CASSLGSDSGNTIYF. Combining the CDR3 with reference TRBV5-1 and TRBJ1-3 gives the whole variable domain KAGVTQTPRYLIKTRGQQVTLSCSPISGHRSVSWYQQTPGQGLQFLFEYFSETQRNKGNFPGRFSGRQFSNSRSEMNVSTLELGDSALYLCASSLGSDSGNTIYFGEGSWLTVV.

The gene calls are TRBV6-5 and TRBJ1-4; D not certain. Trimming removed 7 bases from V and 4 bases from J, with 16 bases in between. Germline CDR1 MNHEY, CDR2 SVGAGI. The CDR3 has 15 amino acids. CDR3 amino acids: CASTRHGKGNEKLFF. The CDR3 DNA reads TGTGCCAGCACCCGACATGGAAAAGGTAATGAAAAACTGTTTTTT.

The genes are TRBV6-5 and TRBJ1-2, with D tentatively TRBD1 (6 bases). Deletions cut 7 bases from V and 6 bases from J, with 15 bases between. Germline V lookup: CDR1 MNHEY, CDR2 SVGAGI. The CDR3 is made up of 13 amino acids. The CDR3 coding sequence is TGTGCCAGCACCGATCGACAGGCAGATGGCTACACCTTC. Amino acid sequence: CASTDRQADGYTF.

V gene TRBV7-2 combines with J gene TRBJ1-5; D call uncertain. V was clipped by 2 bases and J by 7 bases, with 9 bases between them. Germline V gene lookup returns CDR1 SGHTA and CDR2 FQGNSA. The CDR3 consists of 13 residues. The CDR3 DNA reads TGTGCCAGCAGCTTAACGGGAGAACAGCCCCAGCATTTT. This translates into CASSLTGEQPQHF.

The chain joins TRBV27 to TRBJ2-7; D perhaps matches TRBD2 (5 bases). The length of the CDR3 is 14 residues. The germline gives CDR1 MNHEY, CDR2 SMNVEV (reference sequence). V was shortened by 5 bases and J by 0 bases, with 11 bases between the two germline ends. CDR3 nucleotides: TGTGCCAGCAGTCGGTCACGGGGCTCCTACGAGCAGTACTTC. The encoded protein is CASSRSRGSYEQYF.

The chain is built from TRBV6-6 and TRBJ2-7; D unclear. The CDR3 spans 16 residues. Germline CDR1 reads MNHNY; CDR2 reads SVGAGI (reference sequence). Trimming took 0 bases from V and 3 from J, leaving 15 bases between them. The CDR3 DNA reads TGTGCCAGCAGTTACTCTCTAGTAGGTAACGACTACGAGCAGTACTTC. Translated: CASSYSLVGNDYEQYF.

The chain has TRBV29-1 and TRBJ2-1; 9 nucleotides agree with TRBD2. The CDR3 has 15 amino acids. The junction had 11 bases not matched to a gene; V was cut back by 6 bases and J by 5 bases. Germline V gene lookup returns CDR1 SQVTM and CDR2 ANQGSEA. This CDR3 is CSVSRLAELNNEQFF. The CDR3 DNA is TGCAGCGTCTCCAGACTAGCGGAGCTAAACAATGAGCAGTTCTTC.

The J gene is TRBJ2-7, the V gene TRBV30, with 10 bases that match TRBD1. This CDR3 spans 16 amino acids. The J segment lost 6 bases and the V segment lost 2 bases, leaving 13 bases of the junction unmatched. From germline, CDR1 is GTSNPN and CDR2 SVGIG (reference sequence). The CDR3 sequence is CAWSINAGTGEGEQYF. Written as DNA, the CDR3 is TGTGCCTGGAGTATAAACGCCGGGACAGGGGAAGGCGAGCAGTACTTC. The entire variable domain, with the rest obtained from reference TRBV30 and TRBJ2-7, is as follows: SQTIHQWPATLVQPVGSPLSLECTVEGTSNPNLYWYRQAAGRGLQLLFYSVGIGQISSEVPQNLSASRPQDRQFILSSKKLLLSDSGFYLCAWSINAGTGEGEQYFGPGTRLTVT.

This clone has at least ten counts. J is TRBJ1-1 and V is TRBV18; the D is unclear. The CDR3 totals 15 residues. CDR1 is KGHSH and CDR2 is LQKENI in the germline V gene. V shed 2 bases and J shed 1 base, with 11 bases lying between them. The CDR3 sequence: CASSPTFGENTEAFF. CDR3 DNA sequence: TGTGCCAGCTCACCAACCTTCGGTGAGAACACTGAAGCTTTCTTT. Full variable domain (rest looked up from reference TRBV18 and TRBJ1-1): NAGVMQNPRHLVRRRGQEARLRCSPMKGHSHVYWYRQLPEEGLKFMVYLQKENIIDESGMPKERFSAEFPKEGPSILRIQQVVRGDSAAYFCASSPTFGENTEAFFGQGTRLTVV.

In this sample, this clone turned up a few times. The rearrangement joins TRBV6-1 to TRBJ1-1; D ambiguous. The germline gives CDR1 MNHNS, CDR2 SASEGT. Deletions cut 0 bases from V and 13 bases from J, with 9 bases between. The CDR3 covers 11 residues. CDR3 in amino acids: CASSEAAGVFF. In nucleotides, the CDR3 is TGTGCCAGCAGTGAAGCGGCGGGAGTTTTCTTT.

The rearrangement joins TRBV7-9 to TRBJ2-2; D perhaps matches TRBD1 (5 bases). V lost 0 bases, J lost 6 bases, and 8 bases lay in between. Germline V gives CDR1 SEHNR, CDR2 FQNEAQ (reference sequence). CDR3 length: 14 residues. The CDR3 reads CASSLAPRAGELFF. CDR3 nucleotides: TGTGCCAGCAGCTTAGCCCCCAGGGCCGGGGAGCTGTTTTTT.